Shown below are 28 T cell receptor beta chains from a single sample sequenced in a study of blood T cells in healthy people across ages. Primers used in a second PCR of roughly 6 to 12 cycles were a sample-barcoded 5' primer and a J-beta primer mix. TCRdb ran MiXCR on the 5' RACE reads and lists one entry per CDR3 protein. The repertoire includes 800,000 or so distinct CDR3 sequences, about 25% of them detected once, and 3.7% sits in the top ten. These records were also assigned to another study, of T cells of mothers and their children.

Sequenced: blood. The receptors shown here come from a boy between 5 and 17 years old in good health.

The chain couples TRBV6-5 to TRBJ1-2; no clear D gene. The CDR3 length is 14 residues. In germline, CDR1 is MNHEY, CDR2 SVGAGI. The germline V and J ends were trimmed by 6 bases and 7 bases, with 18 bases remaining between them. CDR3 loop: CASSNGPSKGGYTF. The CDR3 nucleotides are TGTGCCAGCAGCAATGGGCCCTCAAAAGGTGGCTACACCTTC.

This clonotype was detected a few times. The chain uses TRBV7-8 and TRBJ2-5, with a weak D call TRBD2 (5 bases). The end of the DNA is better explained by TRBJ2-7, so the J call may be wrong. Germline CDR1 and CDR2: SGHVS and FQNEAQ. There are 14 residues in the CDR3. The CDR3 region has the DNA TGTGCCAGCAGCCCACTCGAGAGGGCGAACGAGCAGTACTTC. It codes for CASSPLERANEQYF.

This clonotype was counted a few times. V is TRBV7-2 and J is TRBJ1-1; 11 bases are a match to TRBD1. J was trimmed by 5 bases and V by 1 base; bases with no gene match: 15. This CDR3 comprises 19 residues. The germline V gene encodes CDR1 SGHTA and CDR2 FQGNSA. As DNA, the CDR3 is TGTGCCAGCAGCTTAGGGAGATCCGGGACAGGGGGGGGTTGGACTGAAGCTTTCTTT. It translates to CASSLGRSGTGGGWTEAFF.

The chain joins TRBV4-3 to TRBJ1-4, with D maybe TRBD1 (5 bases). Between the trimmed V and J ends, which lost 2 bases and 7 bases, there was a span of 14 bases. Germline values: CDR1 LGHNA, CDR2 YSLEER. The CDR3 is 15 amino acids. Here the CDR3 DNA reads TGCGCCAGCAGCCAATTGTACCAGGGTGCTGAAAAACTGTTTTTT. This sequence encodes CASSQLYQGAEKLFF.

To note about this clonotype: A read error may produce the germline difference seen at one junction end. The chain couples TRBV4-1 to TRBJ2-5; 10 nucleotides match TRBD1. Germline V CDR1 and CDR2: MGHRA, YSYEKL. The CDR3 is made up of 15 amino acids. CDR3 nucleotide sequence: TGCGCCAGCAGCGAAGAGGGGGACAGGGGTGAGACCCAGTACTTC. It yields the protein CASSEEGDRGETQYF.

This clonotype was detected only a few times. The chain couples TRBV5-1 to TRBJ2-3, with D tentatively TRBD2 (5 bases). Germline V CDR1 and CDR2: SGHRS, YFSETQ. Between the trimmed V and J ends, which lost 4 bases and 0 bases, there was a span of 9 bases. This CDR3 region has 14 residues. In DNA form, the CDR3 reads TGCGCCAGCAGCCCCGAGCGGAGCACAGATACGCAGTATTTT. Its translation: CASSPERSTDTQYF.

This clonotype occurred a few times. The chain uses TRBV5-1 and TRBJ1-1; no reliable D call. Trimming took off 1 base at V and 1 base at J, with 8 bases between the two ends. The length of the CDR3 is 14 residues. CDR1 is SGHRS, CDR2 YFSETQ, per germline. CDR3 DNA sequence: TGCGCCAGCAGCTTGTCGGCACCGAACACTGAAGCTTTCTTT. Its translation: CASSLSAPNTEAFF.

The table lists this clonotype with a few counts. CDR3 residues: CSVVFQLTDTQYF. The CDR3 bases are TGCAGCGTTGTTTTTCAGCTCACAGATACGCAGTATTTT. J is TRBJ2-3 and V is TRBV29-1; D gene unclear. Germline assignment: CDR1 SQVTM and CDR2 ANQGSEA. V lost 4 bases and J 2 bases, leaving 10 bases between the germline ends. This CDR3 contains 13 residues.

V usage is TRBV20-1 and J usage is TRBJ2-4; D gene ambiguous. CDR1 and CDR2 (germline): DFQATT, SNEGSKA (reference sequence). There are 11 residues in the CDR3. V was trimmed by 7 bases and J by 0 bases, leaving 4 bases between them. CDR3 region: CSGVAKNIQYF. CDR3 DNA: TGCAGTGGGGTAGCCAAAAACATTCAGTACTTC.

There are a few counts of this clonotype. The genes are TRBV29-1 and TRBJ2-7; D is ambiguous. Deletions cut 6 bases from V and 0 bases from J, with 12 bases between. Per germline, CDR1 SQVTM and CDR2 ANQGSEA. The CDR3 is made up of 13 amino acids. CDR3: CSVKGRASYEQYF. In DNA form, the CDR3 reads TGCAGCGTAAAAGGACGGGCCTCCTACGAGCAGTACTTC.

CDR3: CASSFMGGSGYTF. Here the CDR3 DNA reads TGTGCCAGCAGCTTCATGGGAGGGTCTGGCTACACCTTC. V usage is TRBV7-2 and J usage is TRBJ1-2, with unresolved D. CDR1 SGHTA and CDR2 FQGNSA come from the germline V gene. Trimming stripped 3 bases from V and 7 bases from J, with 12 bases between. CDR3 length equals 13 residues.

The sample holds a few counts of this clonotype. This rearrangement joins TRBV9 to TRBJ2-5; 10 nucleotides match TRBD1. V was clipped by 2 bases and J by 2 bases; unmatched bases: 3. Germline V lookup: CDR1 SGDLS, CDR2 YYNGEE. This CDR3 contains 15 residues. CDR3 loop: CASSVDRGNQETQYF. For the CDR3, the DNA is TGTGCCAGCAGCGTGGACAGGGGGAATCAAGAGACCCAGTACTTC. The variable domain in full, completed from reference TRBV9 and TRBJ2-5, reads DSGVTQTPKHLITATGQRVTLRCSPRSGDLSVYWYQQSLDQGLQFLIQYYNGEERAKGNILERFSAQQFPDLHSELNLSSLELGDSALYFCASSVDRGNQETQYFGPGTRLLVL.

The chain is built from TRBV24-1 and TRBJ1-4; D gene uncertain. The CDR3 totals 14 residues. Germline CDR1 and CDR2: KGHDR and SFDVKD. V lost 4 bases, J lost 0 bases, and 5 bases lay in between. CDR3 DNA sequence: TGTGCCACCAGTGAGGGGACAACTAATGAAAAACTGTTTTTT. It yields the protein CATSEGTTNEKLFF.

The chain uses TRBV27 and TRBJ2-7, with D hard to call. Germline CDR1 MNHEY, CDR2 SMNVEV (reference sequence). This CDR3 contains 13 residues. V was trimmed by 8 bases and J by 2 bases, leaving 13 bases between them. CDR3 amino acids: CASGPRRPYEQYF. CDR3 in DNA: TGTGCCAGCGGGCCTCGCAGGCCCTACGAGCAGTACTTC.

The chain is built from TRBV20-1 and TRBJ2-5; D perhaps matches TRBD2 (5 bases). The end of the DNA aligns better with TRBJ2-1, so the J call may be wrong. The CDR3 has 13 residues. CDR1 and CDR2 (germline): DFQATT, SNEGSKA (reference sequence). The CDR3 DNA follows: TGCAGTGCTAGAGATTTAGAGAGGGATGAGCAGTTCTTC. It translates to CSARDLERDEQFF.

This clonotype came up a few times. The chain recombines TRBV20-1 with TRBJ2-7; D tentatively fits TRBD1 or TRBD2 (5 bases each). V was pared by 5 bases and J by 0 bases, with 14 bases between. From germline, CDR1 is DFQATT and CDR2 SNEGSKA (reference sequence). The CDR3 has 14 amino acids. CDR3 in amino acids: CSAGLGRNSYEQYF. CDR3 bases: TGCAGTGCTGGACTGGGACGGAACTCCTACGAGCAGTACTTC.

The chain employs TRBV7-9 and TRBJ1-2; D ambiguous. This CDR3 has 12 amino acids. From germline, CDR1 is SEHNR and CDR2 FQNEAQ (reference sequence). The V gene lost 5 bases and the J gene lost 6 bases, with 10 bases spanning the gap. CDR3 protein: CASSHTPDGYTF. CDR3 DNA: TGTGCCAGCAGCCACACCCCCGATGGCTACACCTTC. The whole variable domain, filled in from reference TRBV7-9 and TRBJ1-2, reads DTGVSQNPRHKITKRGQNVTFRCDPISEHNRLYWYRQTLGQGPEFLTYFQNEAQLEKSRLLSDRFSAERPKGSFSTLEIQRTEQGDSAMYLCASSHTPDGYTFGSGTRLTVV.

Only a few counts were recorded for this clonotype. The chain combines TRBV20-1 with TRBJ2-1; D not certain. The CDR3 contains 15 residues. Trimming cost V 4 bases and J 6 bases, with 19 bases left between them. Germline CDR1 reads DFQATT; CDR2 reads SNEGSKA (reference sequence). The DNA of the CDR3 is TGCAGTGCTAAAGGATCTACCGTACCATTCAATGAGCAGTTCTTC. Translation gives CSAKGSTVPFNEQFF.

V usage is TRBV7-2 and J usage is TRBJ2-7, with 11 bases that match TRBD1. The CDR3 is made up of 17 amino acids. After removal of 5 bases from V and 3 bases from J, the junction contained 12 bases not matched to a gene. Germline V gives CDR1 SGHTA, CDR2 FQGNSA. The CDR3 bases are TGTGCCAGCAGCCCTCGTGTGGCGGACAGGGGGCTCTACGAGCAGTACGTC. Translated, it gives CASSPRVADRGLYEQYV.

The CDR3 DNA sequence: TGCGCCAGCAGCTTGGTTACAGCGGGGGCGAATGAGCAGTTCTTC. Amino acids: CASSLVTAGANEQFF. The rearrangement joins TRBV5-1 to TRBJ2-1; 8 positions match TRBD2. Per the germline V gene, CDR1 is SGHRS and CDR2 is YFSETQ. Losses at the gene ends were 0 bases for V and 7 bases for J; bases not matched to a gene: 6. CDR3 length equals 15 residues.

The DNA for the CDR3 is TGTGCCAGCAGCTTAGCCGCGGGGGCGGTGTACAATGAGCAGTTCTTC. Translating it yields CASSLAAGAVYNEQFF. V is TRBV7-2 and J is TRBJ2-1, with TRBD2 as a possible D gene (7 bases). V lost 0 bases, J lost 4 bases, and 13 bases lay in between. Germline assignment: CDR1 SGHTA and CDR2 FQGNSA. The CDR3 runs to 16 residues.

This clonotype occurred a few times. This chain links TRBV20-1 with TRBJ1-6; a possible D gene is TRBD1 (6 bases). In germline, CDR1 is DFQATT, CDR2 SNEGSKA (reference sequence). The CDR3 spans 18 residues. V gave up 8 bases and J gave up 0 bases, with 23 bases separating them. The CDR3 bases are TGCAGTTTCACACGGACAGACGAAGGGAGCTCCTATAATTCACCCCTCCACTTT. Its translation is CSFTRTDEGSSYNSPLHF.

This clonotype appeared a few times. This chain links TRBV6-2 or TRBV6-3 with TRBJ2-3, with D uncertain. From germline, CDR1 is MNHEY and CDR2 SVGEGT. The CDR3 loop spans 15 amino acids. V was clipped by 3 bases and J by 0 bases, with 10 bases between them. The CDR3 region is CASSYWARSTDTQYF. CDR3 coding DNA: TGTGCCAGCAGTTATTGGGCGCGGAGCACAGATACGCAGTATTTT.

This clonotype was detected a few times. V gene TRBV9 combines with J gene TRBJ1-6, with unresolved D. The CDR3 contains 12 residues. Trimming pared 3 bases from V and 10 bases from J, leaving 8 bases between. CDR1 SGDLS and CDR2 YYNGEE come from the germline V gene. Here the CDR3 reads CASSAVGSPLHF. The CDR3 nucleotides are TGTGCCAGCAGCGCGGTAGGGTCACCCCTCCACTTT.

There are a few counts of this clonotype. This sequence joins TRBV18 and TRBJ2-5; possible D gene TRBD1, 8 bases. The germline gives CDR1 KGHSH, CDR2 LQKENI. The V end lost 2 bases, the J end lost 5 bases, and 18 bases lay between the germline ends. The CDR3 is 16 residues long. In DNA form, the CDR3 reads TGTGCCAGCTCACCAGGGGACAGGTCCGGGAGGGAGACCCAGTACTTC. This encodes CASSPGDRSGRETQYF.

This clonotype was picked up a small number of times. The junction shows a germline mismatch at one end, possibly a read error. This chain links TRBV5-5 with TRBJ2-2, with a tentative D call TRBD1 (5 bases). The CDR3 has 14 residues. From germline, CDR1 is SGHKS and CDR2 YYEKEE (reference sequence). The CDR3 nucleotides read TGTGTCAGCAGCTTGGGGCACAACACCGGGGAGCTGTTTTTT. The encoded protein is CVSSLGHNTGELFF.

Here the CDR3 DNA reads TGCAGTGCTAGTACGGGGATTACCTACGAGCAGTACTTC. Its protein product is CSASTGITYEQYF. The chain is built from TRBV20-1 and TRBJ2-7; perhaps TRBD2 as D (5 bases). Deletions cut 3 bases from V and 2 bases from J, with 11 bases between. Germline assignment: CDR1 DFQATT and CDR2 SNEGSKA (reference sequence). The CDR3 contains 13 residues.

This clonotype was picked up a small number of times. The chain is built from TRBV7-3 and TRBJ2-1; D unclear. This CDR3 spans 13 amino acids. From germline, CDR1 is SGHTA and CDR2 FQGTGA. The V end lost 2 bases, the J end lost 6 bases, and 8 bases lay between the germline ends. CDR3 residues: CASSLVPGNEQFF. The DNA of the CDR3 is TGTGCCAGCAGCTTAGTCCCGGGCAATGAGCAGTTCTTC. The full variable domain, rest sourced from reference TRBV7-3 and TRBJ2-1, is GAGVSQTPSNKVTEKGKYVELRCDPISGHTALYWYRQSLGQGPEFLIYFQGTGAADDSGLPNDRFFAVRPEGSVSTLKIQRTERGDSAVYLCASSLVPGNEQFFGPGTRLTVL.